Listed below are T cell receptor beta chains from one sample, sequenced in a study of blood T cells in healthy people across ages. TCRdb passed the 5' RACE reads through MiXCR, listing each CDR3 protein once. In the table there are approximately 1,700,000 distinct CDR3 sequences, roughly two fifths of which are singletons. The sequenced sample was blood. These receptor sequences come from a human donor in good health. Each CDR3 is given with its conserved first and last residue. The D gene is left open where the match is weak. Not all rows give a size; the values are once, few, many and, for expanded clones, a class.

len | abundance | j_gene | v_gene | d_gene | CDR3aa | CDR3nt
16 | few | TRBJ2-7 | TRBV29-1 | NA | CSVESGPPEGSYEQYF | TGCAGCGTTGAATCTGGGCCCCCAGAGGGCTCCTACGAGCAGTACTTC
15 | NA | TRBJ2-1 | TRBV18 | NA | CASSPIRGNYNEQFF | TGTGCCAGCTCACCAATAAGGGGGAACTACAATGAGCAGTTCTTC
13 | NA | TRBJ2-5 | TRBV20-1 | TRBD2 | CSAIAGNQETQYF | TGCAGTGCTATAGCGGGAAACCAAGAGACCCAGTACTTC
15 | few | TRBJ1-2 | TRBV7-2 | NA | CASSLPGEDLYGYTF | TGTGCCAGCAGCTTGCCTGGGGAAGACCTCTATGGCTACACCTTC
16 | NA | TRBJ1-1 | TRBV27 | NA | CASSLWVPGPNTEAFF | TGTGCCAGCAGTTTATGGGTCCCGGGACCAAACACTGAAGCTTTCTTT
14 | NA | TRBJ1-2 | TRBV7-2 | TRBD1 | CVSSPDRKNYGYTF | TGTGTCAGCAGCCCGGACAGGAAGAACTATGGCTACACCTTC
15 | few | TRBJ1-2 | TRBV6-1 | TRBD1 | CASRTQTTGLYGYTF | TGTGCCAGCAGGACTCAGACGACAGGGCTCTATGGCTACACCTTC
15 | few | TRBJ1-2 | TRBV25-1 | NA | CASSGGAGQNYGYTF | TGTGCTAGCAGTGGAGGGGCGGGCCAGAACTATGGCTACACCTTC
15 | NA | TRBJ2-1 | TRBV4-2 | NA | CASSQEGSEVNEQFF | TGTGCCAGCAGCCAAGAAGGCTCGGAGGTTAATGAGCAGTTCTTC
17 | NA | TRBJ1-1 | TRBV15 | NA | CATSRGKAPEVNTEAFF | TGTGCCACCAGCAGAGGGAAAGCCCCCGAGGTGAACACTGAAGCTTTCTTT
15 | NA | TRBJ1-4 | TRBV18 | TRBD1 | CASSPPDRVDEKLFF | TGTGCCAGCTCACCACCGGACAGGGTTGATGAAAAACTGTTTTTT
15 | few | TRBJ2-1 | TRBV7-9 | TRBD2 | CASSSGLARYNEQFF | TGTGCCAGCAGCTCCGGACTAGCGAGATACAATGAGCAGTTCTTC
13 | few | TRBJ1-1 | TRBV7-3 | NA | CASSRGYETEAFF | TGTGCCAGCAGCAGGGGGTACGAAACTGAAGCTTTCTTT
12 | few | TRBJ1-1 | TRBV29-1 | NA | CSVLQGYTEAFF | TGCAGCGTCTTACAGGGATACACTGAAGCTTTCTTT
12 | NA | TRBJ2-4 | TRBV29-1 | TRBD1 | CSVAGGGNIQYF | TGCAGCGTTGCAGGGGGCGGGAACATTCAGTACTTC
16 | NA | TRBJ2-1 | TRBV11-3 | TRBD2 | CASSLDRGVTLNEQFF | TGTGCCAGCAGCTTAGATCGGGGGGTGACCCTCAATGAGCAGTTCTTC
16 | few | TRBJ2-5 | TRBV27 | TRBD1 | CASSLSGQGRKETQYF | TGTGCCAGCAGTTTATCGGGACAGGGGAGAAAGGAGACCCAGTACTTC
16 | NA | TRBJ2-1 | TRBV5-5 | TRBD1 | CASSWGDRRDYNEQFF | TGTGCCAGCAGCTGGGGGGACAGGAGGGACTACAATGAGCAGTTCTTC
16 | once | TRBJ1-5 | TRBV20-1 | NA | CSASDPGARGVQPQHF | TGCAGTGCTAGCGACCCCGGGGCTAGAGGGGTTCAGCCCCAGCATTTT
15 | NA | TRBJ1-1 | TRBV5-1 | NA | CASSLASVTNTEAFF | TGCGCCAGCAGCTTGGCTTCGGTCACGAACACTGAAGCTTTCTTT
14 | few | TRBJ2-3 | TRBV20-1 | NA | CSARGGDSTDTQYF | TGCAGTGCTAGAGGAGGCGACAGCACAGATACGCAGTATTTT
15 | NA | TRBJ2-7 | TRBV7-2 | NA | CVSSQDLGRIHEQYF | TGTGTCAGCAGCCAGGACTTGGGCAGAATCCACGAGCAGTACTTC
14 | few | TRBJ2-4 | TRBV29-1 | NA | CSAAQRLAKNIQYF | TGCAGCGCTGCACAGCGGCTAGCCAAAAACATTCAGTACTTC
13 | NA | TRBJ1-2 | TRBV27 | TRBD1 | CASSLWDRSGYTF | TGTGCCAGCAGTTTATGGGACAGAAGTGGCTACACCTTC
15 | once | TRBJ2-4 | TRBV4-2 | NA | CASSQSVGKGDIQYF | TGTGCCAGCAGCCAAAGTGTAGGAAAAGGGGACATTCAGTATTTC
11 | NA | TRBJ2-5 | TRBV20-1 | NA | CSARLTETQYF | TGCAGTGCTAGATTAACAGAGACCCAGTACTTC
15 | NA | TRBJ2-7 | TRBV7-2 | TRBD2 | CTSTPGAGPFYEQYF | TGTACCAGCACCCCTGGAGCGGGGCCTTTCTACGAGCAGTACTTC
14 | few | TRBJ2-1 | TRBV11-2 | NA | CASSLGAGPNEQFF | TGTGCCAGCAGCTTAGGGGCCGGACCCAATGAGCAGTTCTTC
18 | NA | TRBJ2-1 | TRBV5-4 | TRBD2 | CASSPESPNGGAYNEQFF | TGTGCCAGCAGTCCCGAGTCCCCTAACGGGGGGGCCTACAATGAGCAGTTCTTC
15 | NA | TRBJ1-5 | TRBV7-9 | NA | CASSLSGGLYQPQHF | TGTGCCAGCAGCTTATCTGGAGGACTCTATCAGCCCCAGCATTTT
16 | few | TRBJ2-7 | TRBV27 | TRBD2 | CASSSAGVWQRERQYF | TGTGCCAGCAGTTCTGCGGGGGTGTGGCAACGTGAGAGGCAGTACTTC
15 | once | TRBJ2-5 | TRBV11-1 | TRBD2 | CASSLWSGGQETQYF | TGTGCCAGCAGCTTATGGAGCGGGGGGCAAGAGACCCAGTACTTC
15 | NA | TRBJ2-5 | TRBV7-6 | TRBD1 | CASSYRTGPLREQYF | TGTGCCAGCAGCTACAGGACAGGGCCCCTTAGGGAGCAGTACTTC
12 | NA | TRBJ1-2 | TRBV3-1 | NA | CASSLKAYGYTF | TGTGCCAGCAGCCTTAAGGCCTATGGCTACACCTTC
12 | few | TRBJ1-1 | TRBV24-1 | NA | CATSVGGTEAFF | TGTGCCACCAGTGTGGGGGGCACTGAAGCTTTCTTT
13 | NA | TRBJ1-2 | TRBV7-9 | TRBD1 | CASSFGQEYGYTF | TGTGCCAGCAGCTTCGGACAGGAGTATGGCTACACCTTC
14 | NA | TRBJ2-1 | TRBV29-1 | NA | CSASRQVSYNEQFF | TGCAGCGCAAGCCGACAGGTTTCCTACAATGAGCAGTTCTTC
15 | NA | TRBJ2-2 | TRBV7-9 | NA | CASSQNGANTGELFF | TGTGCCAGCAGCCAGAACGGGGCGAACACCGGGGAGCTGTTTTTT
16 | NA | TRBJ2-7 | TRBV27 | NA | CASSLSGQGISYEQYF | TGTGCCAGCAGTTTATCGGGGCAGGGCATCTCCTACGAGCAGTACTTC
14 | few | TRBJ2-7 | TRBV7-2 | NA | CASSLPGVIYEQYF | TGTGCCAGCAGCTTGCCAGGGGTCATATACGAGCAGTACTTC
15 | few | TRBJ2-5 | TRBV12-3/TRBV12-4 | NA | CASSLVSLGKETQYF | TGTGCCAGCAGTTTGGTCTCTCTGGGGAAGGAGACCCAGTACTTC
14 | few | TRBJ2-5 | TRBV11-2 | NA | CASSLVIGQETQYF | TGTGCCAGCAGCTTAGTAATCGGACAAGAGACCCAGTACTTC